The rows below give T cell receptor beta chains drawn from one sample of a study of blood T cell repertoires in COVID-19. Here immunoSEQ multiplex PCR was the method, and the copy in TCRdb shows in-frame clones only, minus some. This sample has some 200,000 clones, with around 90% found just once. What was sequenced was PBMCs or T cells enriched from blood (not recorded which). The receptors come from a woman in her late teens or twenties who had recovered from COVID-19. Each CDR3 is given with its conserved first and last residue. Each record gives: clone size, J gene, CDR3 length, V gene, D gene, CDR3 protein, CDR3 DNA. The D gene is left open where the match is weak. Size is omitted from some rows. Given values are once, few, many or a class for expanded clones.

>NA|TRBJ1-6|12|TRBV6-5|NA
CASGRVNSPLHF
TGTGCCAGTGGGAGAGTTAATTCACCCCTCCACTTT
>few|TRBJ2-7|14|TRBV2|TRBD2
CATIPGLLRYEQYF
TGTGCCACCATACCGGGACTACTTCGCTACGAGCAGTACTTC
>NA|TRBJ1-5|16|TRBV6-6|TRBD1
CASHVGGQGAGQPQHF
TGTGCCAGCCATGTCGGCGGACAGGGGGCTGGGCAGCCCCAGCATTTT
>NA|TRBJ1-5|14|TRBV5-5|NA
CASSLLVEDQPQHF
TGTGCCAGCAGCTTGTTAGTAGAGGATCAGCCCCAGCATTTT
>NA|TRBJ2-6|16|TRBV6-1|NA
CASSETRASGANVLTF
TGTGCCAGCAGTGAAACCAGGGCGTCTGGGGCCAACGTCCTGACTTTC
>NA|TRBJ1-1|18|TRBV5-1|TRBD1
CASSWTGDRISRNTEAFF
TGCGCCAGCAGCTGGACTGGGGACAGAATCTCTAGGAACACTGAAGCTTTCTTT
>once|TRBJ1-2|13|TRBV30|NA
CAWSDGGSYGYTF
TGTGCCTGGAGTGACGGGGGGAGCTATGGCTACACCTTC
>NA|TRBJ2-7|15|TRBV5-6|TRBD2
CASSHTGTSGFEQYF
TGTGCCAGCAGCCACACCGGGACTAGCGGGTTCGAGCAGTACTTC
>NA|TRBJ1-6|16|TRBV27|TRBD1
CASSPRDRGSNSPLHF
TGTGCCAGCTCGCCCCGGGACAGGGGGTCTAATTCACCCCTCCACTTT
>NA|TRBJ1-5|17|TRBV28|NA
CASSLYTRAYSNQPQHF
TGTGCCAGCAGTTTGTATACCAGGGCTTATAGCAATCAGCCCCAGCATTTT
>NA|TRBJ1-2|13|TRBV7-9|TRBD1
CASSPNRGYGYTF
TGTGCCAGCAGCCCCAACAGGGGCTATGGCTACACCTTC
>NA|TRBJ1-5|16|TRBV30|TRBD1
CAWSVPWQGANQPQHF
TGTGCCTGGAGTGTACCATGGCAGGGGGCGAATCAGCCCCAGCATTTT
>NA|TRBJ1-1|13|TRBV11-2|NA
CASSLDLTSRAFF
TGTGCCAGCAGCTTAGATTTAACGTCGAGGGCTTTCTTT
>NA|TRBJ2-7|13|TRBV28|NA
CASSLRGRNEQYF
TGTGCCAGCAGTTTACGGGGTCGGAACGAGCAGTACTTC
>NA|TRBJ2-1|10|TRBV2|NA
CAILFNEQFF
TGTGCCATACTGTTTAATGAGCAGTTCTTC
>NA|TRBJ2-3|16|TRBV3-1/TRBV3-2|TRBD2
CASSLGSGGRIDTQYF
TGTGCCAGCAGCTTGGGCAGCGGGGGGCGAATAGATACGCAGTATTTT
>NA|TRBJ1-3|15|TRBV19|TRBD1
CAREPGQGTGNTIYF
TGTGCCAGGGAGCCGGGACAGGGAACTGGAAACACCATATATTTT
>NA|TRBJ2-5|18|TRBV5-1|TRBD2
CASSLPGLAGGPGETQYF
TGCGCCAGCAGCCTTCCGGGACTAGCGGGGGGGCCGGGAGAGACCCAGTACTTC
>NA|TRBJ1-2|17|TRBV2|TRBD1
CASSRRRLGTGGDGYTF
TGTGCCAGCAGTCGACGACGATTAGGGACAGGGGGCGATGGCTACACCTTC
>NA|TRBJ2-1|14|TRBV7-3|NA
CASSSTRGLNEQFF
TGTGCCAGCAGCTCGACCCGGGGACTCAATGAGCAGTTCTTC
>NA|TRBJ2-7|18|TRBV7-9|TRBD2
CASSLSPAGAIRSYEQYF
TGTGCCAGCAGCTTAAGTCCAGCGGGGGCCATTCGGTCGTACGAGCAGTACTTC
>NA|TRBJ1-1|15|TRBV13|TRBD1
CASSSRDRGHTEAFF
TGTGCCAGCAGCTCACGGGACAGGGGGCACACTGAAGCTTTCTTT
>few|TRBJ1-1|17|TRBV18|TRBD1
CASSPPRFPGGGTEAFF
TGTGCCAGCTCACCACCGAGATTTCCAGGGGGCGGCACTGAAGCTTTCTTT
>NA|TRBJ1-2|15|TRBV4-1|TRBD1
CASSQQLLQGPGYTF
TGCGCCAGCAGCCAACAACTATTACAGGGGCCCGGCTACACCTTC
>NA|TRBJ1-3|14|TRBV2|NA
CASGGGHIGNTIYF
TGTGCCAGCGGGGGAGGACACATAGGAAACACCATATATTTT
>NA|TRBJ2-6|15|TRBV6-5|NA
CASSYRVPGANVLTF
TGTGCCAGCAGTTACCGGGTACCTGGGGCCAACGTCCTGACTTTC
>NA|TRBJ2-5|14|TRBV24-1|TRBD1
CATSDVGTGKTQYF
TGTGCCACCAGTGATGTCGGGACAGGGAAGACCCAGTACTTC
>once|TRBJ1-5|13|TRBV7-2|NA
CASSQTDGQPQHF
TGTGCCAGCAGTCAGACAGACGGTCAGCCCCAGCATTTT
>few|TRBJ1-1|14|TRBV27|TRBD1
CASSAGQGNTEAFF
TGTGCCAGCAGTGCGGGACAGGGGAACACTGAAGCTTTCTTT